This T cell receptor (beta chain) was found in a study of T cell repertoires in cytomegalovirus infection. Study as a whole: Used in the study were CMV epitopes, some recently identified and HLA-C-restricted, others well-studied and HLA-B-restricted. TCR beta signatures that were public indicated CMV infection and matching HLA type. Study outcomes and limitations: Of the TCR beta families, the public ones yielded a cumulative frequency that identified carriers of CMV plus the relevant HLA. CMV-specific TCR beta clonotypes restricted by HLA-C were the ones dominating the ex vivo response.

The CDR3 contains 17 residues. Trimming stripped 3 bases from V and 0 bases from J, with 17 bases between. CDR1 and CDR2 (germline): SEHNR, FQNEAQ (reference sequence). MiXCR was run by TCRdb on the reads, yielding one entry per CDR3 protein. The top ten clones hold 13% of a sample with about 890,000 distinct CDR3 sequences, 30% to 40% of them seen once. The table lists this clonotype with many counts. Its antigen remains unknown. The material was cultured CD8+ T cells from PBMCs, obtained from culture after CMV antigen stimulation. The origin of this receptor is a human donor in good health (CMV status not recorded). Some clones in this sample may be carry-over from other donors' samples. The J gene is TRBJ1-2, the V gene TRBV7-9; D unclear. The DNA for the CDR3 is TGTGCCAGCAGCTTTGGGAACCGCATGTTAGCTAACTATGGCTACACCTTC. Protein sequence: CASSFGNRMLANYGYTF.